The 22 T cell receptor beta chains below were found in one sample sequenced in a study of T cell responses to AZD1222 COVID-19 vaccine. Generated by immunoSEQ multiplex PCR, the TCRdb table keeps only in-frame clones and is missing some. Found here are 150,000 to 200,000 clones, 70% to 90% of them singletons; the top ten hold approximately 0.97%. Sequences were derived from peripheral blood, sampled 28 days after the second AZD1222 dose. The receptors here all came from an adult who received the AZD1222 COVID-19 vaccine.

In this sample, this clone turned up once. The CDR3 reads CASSFTDTQYF. CDR3 coding DNA: TGCGCCAGCAGTTTCACAGATACGCAGTATTTT. V is TRBV10-2 and J is TRBJ2-3; no clear D. CDR3 size: 11 residues. The V gene's germline CDR1 is WSHSY and CDR2 SAAADI. With 5 bases removed from V and 2 bases from J, the gap between germline ends came to 2 bases.

This sequence joins TRBV6-6 and TRBJ2-7; maybe TRBD1 (6 bases). Trimming took 0 bases from V and 6 from J, leaving 9 bases between them. Germline loops: CDR1 MNHNY, CDR2 SVGAGI (reference sequence). The CDR3 is made up of 13 amino acids. CDR3 sequence reads: CASSYSTQGEQYF. The CDR3 coding sequence is TGTGCCAGCAGTTACTCCACACAGGGCGAGCAGTACTTC.

This clone was recorded only once. The genes are TRBV7-9 and TRBJ2-5; the D call may be TRBD1 or TRBD2 (5 bases each). V lost 5 bases and J 5 bases, leaving 18 bases between the germline ends. The CDR3 is made up of 15 amino acids. CDR1 and CDR2 from the germline V gene are SEHNR and FQNEAQ (reference sequence). The CDR3 spells CASSPNGQGRETQYF. The CDR3 DNA reads as TGTGCCAGCAGCCCAAACGGGCAGGGACGGGAGACCCAGTACTTC.

The CDR3 nucleotides are TGTGCCAGCAGCGCTCAAGGGGTAGGGGATACGCAGTATTTT. Translated, it gives CASSAQGVGDTQYF. The J gene is TRBJ2-3, the V gene TRBV5-5; the D gene is possibly TRBD1 (5 bases). The V gene lost 4 bases and the J gene lost 6 bases, with 15 bases spanning the gap. The CDR3 runs 14 residues. The germline V gene encodes CDR1 SGHKS and CDR2 YYEKEE (reference sequence).

The chain is built from TRBV4-2 and TRBJ1-5; TRBD1 might be the D (5 bases). Trimming left V 1 base short and J 5 bases short, with 12 bases between. The CDR3 totals 15 residues. CDR1 and CDR2 from the germline V gene are LGHNA and YNFKEQ. The CDR3 sequence: CASSQVGQEYQPQHF. The DNA of the CDR3 is TGTGCCAGCAGCCAAGTGGGGCAGGAATATCAGCCCCAGCATTTT.

This chain connects TRBV5-1 to TRBJ1-5, with TRBD1 identical over 7 bases. This CDR3 comprises 13 residues. Per the germline V gene, CDR1 is SGHRS and CDR2 is YFSETQ. V lost 4 bases and J lost 7; bases outside the gene matches: 5. This CDR3 reads CASSGPGQQPQHF. The CDR3 DNA reads as TGCGCCAGCAGCGGGCCGGGACAGCAGCCCCAGCATTTT.

The chain is built from TRBV27 and TRBJ1-4; 8 bases match TRBD1. CDR1 and CDR2 (germline): MNHEY, SMNVEV (reference sequence). The CDR3 contains 15 residues. Trimming cost V 6 bases and J 7 bases; bases outside gene matches: 10. CDR3 sequence reads: CASRALGTGVEKLFF. The CDR3, as DNA: TGTGCCAGCAGGGCCCTTGGGACAGGAGTTGAAAAACTGTTTTTT.

CDR3 amino acids: CASSQTGVYEQYF. The CDR3 DNA is TGTGCCAGTTCCCAGACAGGAGTCTACGAGCAGTACTTC. The chain recombines TRBV7-2 with TRBJ2-7; a possible D gene is TRBD1 (6 bases). The germline V and J ends were trimmed by 9 bases and 3 bases, with 15 bases remaining between them. CDR1 and CDR2 from the germline V gene are SGHTA and FQGNSA. This CDR3 is built from 13 residues. Filled out from reference TRBV7-2 and TRBJ2-7, the complete variable domain reads GAGVSQSPSNKVTEKGKDVELRCDPISGHTALYWYRQSLGQGLEFLIYFQGNSAPDKSGLPSDRFSAERTGGSVSTLTIQRTQQEDSAVYLCASSQTGVYEQYFGPGTRLTVT.

The chain has TRBV6-5 and TRBJ1-3; D is possibly TRBD1 (6 bases). Per the germline V gene, CDR1 is MNHEY and CDR2 is SVGAGI. The CDR3 is made up of 13 amino acids. V was pared by 5 bases and J by 4 bases, with 9 bases between. CDR3 nucleotide sequence: TGTGCCAGCAGTCTCGGACAGGGAAACACCATATATTTT. Its translation: CASSLGQGNTIYF.

CDR3 bases: TGTGCCAGCAGCGTGAGGACCGGAGAAAAACTGTTTTTT. Protein sequence: CASSVRTGEKLFF. The chain couples TRBV9 to TRBJ1-4; no reliable D call. CDR1 SGDLS and CDR2 YYNGEE come from the germline V gene. Trimming removed 2 bases from V and 8 bases from J, with 10 bases in between. The CDR3 spans 13 residues.

The rearrangement uses TRBV6-1 and TRBJ1-5; unclear D gene. The CDR3 has 13 amino acids. Germline V gene data show CDR1 as MNHNS and CDR2 as SASEGT. Trimming removed 3 bases from V and 4 bases from J, with 7 bases in between. The CDR3 here is CASSELPNQPQHF. CDR3 coding DNA: TGTGCCAGCAGTGAGCTTCCAAATCAGCCCCAGCATTTT.

The chain is built from TRBV6-5 and TRBJ1-5, with TRBD1 as a possible D gene (6 bases). V was clipped by 9 bases and J by 6 bases, with 15 bases between them. The CDR3 runs to 13 residues. Looked up from germline, CDR1 is MNHEY and CDR2 is SVGAGI. The CDR3 reads CASGRGGSQPQHF. As DNA, the CDR3 is TGTGCCAGTGGGAGGGGGGGGAGTCAGCCCCAGCATTTT.

The V and J genes are TRBV28 and TRBJ1-6; TRBD1 matches at 8 bases. The CDR3 consists of 15 residues. Per germline, CDR1 MDHEN and CDR2 SYDVKM. Germline trimming cut 6 bases from V and 5 bases from J; bases unmatched to any gene: 6. CDR3 protein: CASSPTDRDNSPLHF. The DNA for the CDR3 is TGTGCCAGCAGCCCCACGGACAGGGATAATTCACCCCTCCACTTT.

This clone was recorded only once. The rearrangement links TRBV7-9 to TRBJ2-5; D is perhaps TRBD1 (6 bases). From germline, CDR1 is SEHNR and CDR2 FQNEAQ (reference sequence). V shed 3 bases and J shed 4 bases, with 12 bases lying between them. The CDR3 is made up of 14 amino acids. Written as DNA, the CDR3 is TGTGCCAGCAGCTTCACAGGGAGTCTAGAGACCCAGTACTTC. Translation: CASSFTGSLETQYF.

In DNA, the CDR3 is TGTGCCAGCAGCCAGGGGGGGACTTATACTTACGAGCAGTACTTC. This translates into CASSQGGTYTYEQYF. The chain carries TRBV4-2 and TRBJ2-7; TRBD2 aligns across 7 bases. Germline CDR1 and CDR2: LGHNA and YNFKEQ. This CDR3 contains 15 residues. Trimming at V came to 3 bases and at J to 4 bases, leaving 9 bases not matched to a gene.

This chain connects TRBV12-3 or TRBV12-4 to TRBJ2-1; D could derive from TRBD1 or TRBD2 (5 bases each). Trimming cost V 6 bases and J 12 bases, with 15 bases left between them. The CDR3 is 12 amino acids. CDR3 amino acids: CASRGTPPGQFF. The CDR3 DNA reads as TGTGCCAGCAGGGGGACCCCCCCAGGGCAGTTCTTC.

This chain links TRBV6-5 with TRBJ1-2, with D hard to call. Trimming cost V 7 bases and J 7 bases, with 13 bases left between them. In germline, CDR1 is MNHEY, CDR2 SVGAGI. This CDR3 contains 12 residues. The CDR3 sequence is CASKREGRGYTF. The CDR3 DNA sequence: TGTGCCAGCAAGAGGGAGGGTCGTGGCTACACCTTC.

In DNA form, the CDR3 reads TGTGCCAGTATCCAGACCGCGGGGGGGCTGGAGACCCAGTACTTC. Residues: CASIQTAGGLETQYF. V gene TRBV19 combines with J gene TRBJ2-5; 9 bases line up with TRBD2. The CDR3 is 15 amino acids. V was clipped by 7 bases and J by 5 bases; unmatched bases: 11. Germline lookup yields CDR1 LNHDA and CDR2 SQIVND (reference sequence).

CDR3 sequence: CASSLVGGYEQYF. In nucleotides, the CDR3 is TGTGCCAGCAGCTTAGTCGGGGGGTACGAGCAGTACTTC. This rearrangement joins TRBV7-9 to TRBJ2-7, with 7 bases lining up with TRBD2. Germline V gives CDR1 SEHNR, CDR2 FQNEAQ (reference sequence). The length of the CDR3 is 13 residues. V gave up 1 base and J gave up 4 bases; unmatched junction bases: 1.

This sequence joins TRBV11-2 and TRBJ2-1; D gene unclear. Germline CDR1 reads SGHAT; CDR2 reads FQNNGV. V lost 5 bases to trimming and J lost 8 bases, with 7 bases between them. The CDR3 spans 11 residues. The CDR3 DNA reads as TGTGCCAGCAGCCCTGCATATGAGCAGTTCTTC. Its protein product is CASSPAYEQFF.

This clone has only a few counts. J is TRBJ2-6 and V is TRBV6-2 or TRBV6-3, with unresolved D. The CDR3 has 15 residues. From germline, CDR1 is MNHEY and CDR2 SVGEGT. V was shortened by 5 bases and J by 1 base, with 9 bases between the two germline ends. The CDR3 nucleotides are TGTGCCAGCAGTCCCGACCTTTCTGGGGCCAACGTCCTGACTTTC. Amino acid sequence: CASSPDLSGANVLTF.

The V gene is TRBV19, the J gene TRBJ1-1; possible D gene TRBD1, 5 bases. CDR3 length: 13 residues. Trimming took 7 bases from V and 0 from J, leaving 9 bases between them. The germline CDR1 and CDR2 sequences are LNHDA and SQIVND (reference sequence). CDR3 in amino acids: CASTLTVNTEAFF. The CDR3 DNA reads TGTGCCAGTACCCTGACAGTGAACACTGAAGCTTTCTTT.